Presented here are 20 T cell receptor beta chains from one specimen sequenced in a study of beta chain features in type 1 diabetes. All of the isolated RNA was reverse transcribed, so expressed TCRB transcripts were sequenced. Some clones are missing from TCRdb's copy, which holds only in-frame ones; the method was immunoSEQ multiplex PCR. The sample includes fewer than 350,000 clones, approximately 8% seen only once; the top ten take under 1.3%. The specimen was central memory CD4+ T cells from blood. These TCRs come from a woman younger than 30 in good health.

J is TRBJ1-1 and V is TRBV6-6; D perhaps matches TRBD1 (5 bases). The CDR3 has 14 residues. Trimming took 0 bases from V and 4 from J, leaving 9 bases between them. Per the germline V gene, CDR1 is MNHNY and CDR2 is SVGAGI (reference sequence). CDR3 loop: CASSYSSGGTEAFF. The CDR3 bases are TGTGCCAGCAGTTACTCATCGGGGGGCACTGAAGCTTTCTTT.

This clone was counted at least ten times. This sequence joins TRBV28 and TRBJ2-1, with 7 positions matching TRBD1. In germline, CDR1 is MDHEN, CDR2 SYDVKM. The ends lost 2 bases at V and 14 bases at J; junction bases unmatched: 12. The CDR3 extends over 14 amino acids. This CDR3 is CASSLLSGVQGEFF. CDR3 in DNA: TGTGCCAGCAGTTTACTGTCGGGTGTGCAGGGGGAGTTCTTC.

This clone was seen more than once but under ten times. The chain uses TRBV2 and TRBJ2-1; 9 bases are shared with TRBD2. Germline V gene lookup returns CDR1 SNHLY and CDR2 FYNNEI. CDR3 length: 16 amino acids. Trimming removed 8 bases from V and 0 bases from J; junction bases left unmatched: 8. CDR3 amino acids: CASGGLAAFSYNEQFF. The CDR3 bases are TGTGCCAGCGGGGGACTAGCCGCGTTCTCCTACAATGAGCAGTTCTTC.

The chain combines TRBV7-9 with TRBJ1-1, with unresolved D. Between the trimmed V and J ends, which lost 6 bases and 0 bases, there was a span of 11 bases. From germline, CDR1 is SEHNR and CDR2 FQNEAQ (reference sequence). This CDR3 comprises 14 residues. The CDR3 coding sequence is TGTGCCAGCAGAAGGTCGACGGTGAACACTGAAGCTTTCTTT. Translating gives CASRRSTVNTEAFF.

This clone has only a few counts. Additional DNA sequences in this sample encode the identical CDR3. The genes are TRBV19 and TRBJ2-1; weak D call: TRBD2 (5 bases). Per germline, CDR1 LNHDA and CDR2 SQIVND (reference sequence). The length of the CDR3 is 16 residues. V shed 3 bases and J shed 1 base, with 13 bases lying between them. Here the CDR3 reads CASSIVTGNSYNEQFF. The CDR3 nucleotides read TGTGCCAGTAGTATTGTAACGGGAAATTCCTACAATGAGCAGTTCTTC.

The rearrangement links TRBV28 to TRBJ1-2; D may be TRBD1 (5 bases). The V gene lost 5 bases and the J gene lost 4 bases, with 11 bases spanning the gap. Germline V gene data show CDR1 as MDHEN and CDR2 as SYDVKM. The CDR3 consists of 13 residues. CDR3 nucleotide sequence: TGTGCCAGCAGTCTCGGGACGGTCTATGGCTACACCTTC. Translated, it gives CASSLGTVYGYTF.

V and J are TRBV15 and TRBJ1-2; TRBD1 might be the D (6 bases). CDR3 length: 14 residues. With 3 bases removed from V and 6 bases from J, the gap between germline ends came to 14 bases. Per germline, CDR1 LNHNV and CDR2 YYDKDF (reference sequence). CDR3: CATSSRAGQNGYTF. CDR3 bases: TGTGCCACCAGCAGTAGGGCCGGACAGAATGGCTACACCTTC.

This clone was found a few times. In DNA, the CDR3 is TGTGCCATCAGCGGGGGTCAAGGGTACGAGCAGTACGTC. It yields the protein CAISGGQGYEQYV. The gene calls are TRBV10-3 and TRBJ2-7; the D gene is possibly TRBD2 (6 bases). Trimming pared 6 bases from V and 4 bases from J, leaving 13 bases between. The germline gives CDR1 ENHRY, CDR2 SYGVKD. This CDR3 comprises 13 residues.

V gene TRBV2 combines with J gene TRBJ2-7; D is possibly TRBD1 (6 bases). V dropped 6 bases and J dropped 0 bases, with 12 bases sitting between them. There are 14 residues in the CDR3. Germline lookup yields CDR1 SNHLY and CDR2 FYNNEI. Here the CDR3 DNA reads TGTGCCAGCAGAGCCGACAGGAGCTCCTACGAGCAGTACTTC. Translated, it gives CASRADRSSYEQYF.

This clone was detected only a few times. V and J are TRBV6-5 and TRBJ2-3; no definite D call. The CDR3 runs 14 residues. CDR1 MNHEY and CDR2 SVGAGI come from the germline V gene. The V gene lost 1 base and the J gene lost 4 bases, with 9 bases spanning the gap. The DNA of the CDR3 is TGTGCCAGCAGTTACTGGGCGGAATCAGATACGCAGTATTTT. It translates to CASSYWAESDTQYF.

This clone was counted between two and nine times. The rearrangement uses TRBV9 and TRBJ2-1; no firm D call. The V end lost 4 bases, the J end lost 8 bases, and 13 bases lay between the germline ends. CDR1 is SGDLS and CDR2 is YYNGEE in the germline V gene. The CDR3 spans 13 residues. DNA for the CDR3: TGTGCCAGCAGCCCCCGACCCTGGGATGAGCAGTTCTTC. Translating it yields CASSPRPWDEQFF.

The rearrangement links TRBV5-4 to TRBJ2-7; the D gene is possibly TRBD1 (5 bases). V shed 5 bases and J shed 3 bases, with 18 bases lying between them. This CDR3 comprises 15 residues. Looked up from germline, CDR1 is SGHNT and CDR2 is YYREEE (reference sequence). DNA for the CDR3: TGTGCCAGCAGTCGAGACAGCCGAACCTTCTACGAGCAGTACGTC. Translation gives CASSRDSRTFYEQYV.

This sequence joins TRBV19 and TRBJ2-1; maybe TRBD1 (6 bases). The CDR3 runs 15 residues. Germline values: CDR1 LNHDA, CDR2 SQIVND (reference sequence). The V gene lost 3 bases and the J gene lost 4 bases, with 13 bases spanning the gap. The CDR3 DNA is TGTGCCAGTAGTATGAGAGGGGGACATTACAATGAGCAGTTCTTC. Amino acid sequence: CASSMRGGHYNEQFF.

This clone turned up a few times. The CDR3 DNA follows: TGCAGCGCCACCCGACAGGGGAGCTACGGCTACACCTTC. Its translation is CSATRQGSYGYTF. This rearrangement joins TRBV29-1 to TRBJ1-2; 8 nucleotides line up with TRBD1. V shed 7 bases and J 8 bases; nucleotides not matched to a gene: 12. CDR1 is SQVTM and CDR2 is ANQGSEA in the germline V gene. This CDR3 contains 13 residues.

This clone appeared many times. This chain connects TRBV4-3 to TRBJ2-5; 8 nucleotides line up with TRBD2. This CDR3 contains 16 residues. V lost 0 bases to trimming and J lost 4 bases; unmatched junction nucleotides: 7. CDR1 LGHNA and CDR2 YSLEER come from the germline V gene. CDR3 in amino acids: CASSQEVGRAGETQYF. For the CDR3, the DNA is TGCGCCAGCAGCCAAGAGGTCGGGAGGGCCGGAGAGACCCAGTACTTC.

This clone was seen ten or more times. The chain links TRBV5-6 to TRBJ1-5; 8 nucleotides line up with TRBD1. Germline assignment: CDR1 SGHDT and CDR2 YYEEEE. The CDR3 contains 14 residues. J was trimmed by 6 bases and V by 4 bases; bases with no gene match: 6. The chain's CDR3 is CASSLSGGVQPQHF. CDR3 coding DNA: TGTGCCAGCAGCCTATCAGGGGGCGTTCAGCCCCAGCATTTT.

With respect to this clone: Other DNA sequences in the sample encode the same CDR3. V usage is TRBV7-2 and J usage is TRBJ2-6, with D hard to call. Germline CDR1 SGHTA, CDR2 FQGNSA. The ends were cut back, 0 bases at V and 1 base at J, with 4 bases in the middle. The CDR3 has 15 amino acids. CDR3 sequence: CASSLAGSGANVLTF. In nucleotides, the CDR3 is TGTGCCAGCAGCTTAGCGGGGTCTGGGGCCAACGTCCTGACTTTC.

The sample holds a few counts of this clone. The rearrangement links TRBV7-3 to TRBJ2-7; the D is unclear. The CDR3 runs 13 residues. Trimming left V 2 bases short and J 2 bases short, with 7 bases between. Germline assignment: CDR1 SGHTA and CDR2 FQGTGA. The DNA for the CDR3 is TGTGCCAGCAGCTTAGTCCCCCCCTACGAGCAGTACGTC. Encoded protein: CASSLVPPYEQYV.

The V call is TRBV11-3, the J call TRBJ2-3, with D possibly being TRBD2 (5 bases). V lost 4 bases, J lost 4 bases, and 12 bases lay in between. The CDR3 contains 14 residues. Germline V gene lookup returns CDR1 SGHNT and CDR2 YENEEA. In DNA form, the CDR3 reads TGTGCCAGCAGCTCCAGCGGTGCGGCAGATACGCAGTATTTT. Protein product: CASSSSGAADTQYF.

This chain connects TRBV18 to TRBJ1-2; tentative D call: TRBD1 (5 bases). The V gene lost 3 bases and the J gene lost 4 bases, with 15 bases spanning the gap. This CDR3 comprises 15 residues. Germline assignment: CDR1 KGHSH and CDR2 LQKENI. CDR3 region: CASSPLRGLFYGYTF. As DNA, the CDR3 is TGTGCCAGCTCACCCCTCCGGGGCCTGTTCTATGGCTACACCTTC.